This is a list of T cell receptor beta chains from one sample in a study of metastatic and nonmetastatic thyroid tumors. Using MiXCR, TCRdb re-called clones from the PCR reads. The data contain 20,000 to 25,000 clones, 20% to 30% of them seen just once; the ten biggest clones take up 12%. What was sequenced was tumor tissue. The source is a male donor with papillary thyroid cancer or a benign thyroid nodule (not recorded which). Some clones in this sample may be carry-over from other donors' samples. The CDR3 runs from the conserved cysteine through the conserved F or W. Each record gives: J gene, D gene, clone size, V gene, CDR3 DNA, CDR3 protein. A D gene is named only where the DNA matches it firmly. Clone size appears in some rows only: once, few, many, or a class for an expanded clone.

j_call: TRBJ1-5; d_call: -; clone_size: -; v_call: TRBV28; cdr3_nt: TGTGCCAGCAGGCCCAGGCGAGCGCTCCGCCCCCAGCATTTT; cdr3_aa: CASRPRRALRPQHF
j_call: TRBJ2-3; d_call: TRBD2; clone_size: -; v_call: TRBV9; cdr3_nt: TGTGCCAGCAGCGCTGCACCCAGCGGGAGAGGCCCGGATACGCAGTATTTT; cdr3_aa: CASSAAPSGRGPDTQYF
j_call: TRBJ2-6; d_call: -; clone_size: few; v_call: TRBV6-2/TRBV6-3; cdr3_nt: TGTGCCAGCATCTTGGACAGTACCTCTGGGGCCAACGTCCTGACTTTC; cdr3_aa: CASILDSTSGANVLTF
j_call: TRBJ2-1; d_call: TRBD1; clone_size: many; v_call: TRBV10-3; cdr3_nt: TGTGCCATCAGTGTCACCCCGGACAGGGTGGGAAATGAGCAGTTCTTC; cdr3_aa: CAISVTPDRVGNEQFF
j_call: TRBJ1-3; d_call: -; clone_size: -; v_call: TRBV10-3; cdr3_nt: TGTGCCACCCCCGACCACGCACCCGGAAACACCATAGAGTTT; cdr3_aa: CATPDHAPGNTIEF
j_call: TRBJ2-6; d_call: -; clone_size: -; v_call: TRBV4-1; cdr3_nt: TGCGCCAGCAGCCAAGGGATGGTCCTGACTTTC; cdr3_aa: CASSQGMVLTF
j_call: TRBJ2-2; d_call: TRBD1; clone_size: -; v_call: TRBV28; cdr3_nt: TGTGCCAGAGGGGACAGGGGGCCCGCCGGGGAGCCGTTTTTT; cdr3_aa: CARGDRGPAGEPFF
j_call: TRBJ1-2; d_call: -; clone_size: few; v_call: TRBV6-1; cdr3_nt: TGTGCCAGCAGTGTGGGTCAGGGTGGTGGCTACACCTTC; cdr3_aa: CASSVGQGGGYTF
j_call: TRBJ1-1; d_call: -; clone_size: many; v_call: TRBV7-2; cdr3_nt: TGTGCCAGCAGCCCGTCTTGGATGGTGAACACTGAAGCTTTCTTT; cdr3_aa: CASSPSWMVNTEAFF
j_call: TRBJ2-5; d_call: -; clone_size: -; v_call: TRBV28; cdr3_nt: TGTGCCAGCATTAAAGCAGGAGGGGCTAGGCGGGATACCCAGTACTTC; cdr3_aa: CASIKAGGARRDTQYF
j_call: TRBJ2-7; d_call: TRBD2; clone_size: medium-sized; v_call: TRBV6-2/TRBV6-3; cdr3_nt: TGTGCCAGCAGGACTAGCGCCTATAGCTCCTACGAGCAGTACTTC; cdr3_aa: CASRTSAYSSYEQYF
j_call: TRBJ1-2; d_call: -; clone_size: few; v_call: TRBV28; cdr3_nt: TGTGCCAGCAGTTTCTTAGACGGCGGAGACTATGGCTACACCTTC; cdr3_aa: CASSFLDGGDYGYTF
j_call: TRBJ2-1; d_call: -; clone_size: many; v_call: TRBV29-1; cdr3_nt: TGCAGTACTAATTACAATGAGCAGTTCTTC; cdr3_aa: CSTNYNEQFF
j_call: TRBJ2-6; d_call: -; clone_size: -; v_call: TRBV20-1; cdr3_nt: TGCAGTGCTAGAACCCTCTCTTGTGCCAACGTCCTGACTTTC; cdr3_aa: CSARTLSCANVLTF
j_call: TRBJ1-6; d_call: TRBD1; clone_size: many; v_call: TRBV5-5; cdr3_nt: TGTGCCAGCAGCTCCACAGGGGTTGCGATGGATTCACCCCTCCACTTT; cdr3_aa: CASSSTGVAMDSPLHF
j_call: TRBJ2-3; d_call: TRBD2; clone_size: -; v_call: TRBV27; cdr3_nt: TGTGCCAGCAGTTTTCTAGCGGGAAAGGTTCCAGATACGCAGTATTTT; cdr3_aa: CASSFLAGKVPDTQYF